The 8 T cell receptor beta chains in this list originate from one sample, sequenced in a study of TIL therapy for anti-PD-1-resistant metastatic lung cancer. The immunoSEQ assay was v3. TCRdb's table, derived via immunoSEQ multiplex PCR, lists solely in-frame clones and lacks some. The repertoire has 35,000 or so clones, around 67% of them found once; the top ten carry over 5.5%. The time point denotes: pre-treatment sample, taken before nivolumab and TIL therapy. This material consisted of blood, taken at baseline. The origin of the receptors is a person aged 25 to 85 with non-small cell lung cancer.

The chain is built from TRBV27 and TRBJ2-3; a possible D gene is TRBD2 (6 bases). The germline gives CDR1 MNHEY, CDR2 SMNVEV (reference sequence). Trimming shortened V by 8 bases and J by 0 bases, and 15 bases separated the two germline ends. The CDR3 covers 15 residues. CDR3 DNA sequence: TGTGCCAGCTCAATAGCGGCCTCTAGCACAGATACGCAGTATTTT. Translated: CASSIAASSTDTQYF.

In this sample, this clone turned up once. The V gene is TRBV27, the J gene TRBJ2-7; TRBD2 is a possible D gene (5 bases). Deletions cut 6 bases from V and 2 bases from J, with 14 bases between. Per the germline V gene, CDR1 is MNHEY and CDR2 is SMNVEV (reference sequence). This CDR3 contains 14 residues. The DNA of the CDR3 is TGTGCCAGCAGCCAGGACGGGATTACCTACGAGCAGTACTTC. Its protein is CASSQDGITYEQYF.

This chain joins TRBV7-3 and TRBJ2-2, with 7 bases matching TRBD2. The germline CDR1 and CDR2 sequences are SGHTA and FQGTGA. CDR3 length: 16 amino acids. With V trimmed by 2 bases and J by 1 base, 4 bases remained unmatched. The CDR3 loop is CASSLQGLENTGELFF. Written as DNA, the CDR3 is TGTGCCAGCAGCTTACAAGGACTAGAGAACACCGGGGAGCTGTTTTTT.

The rearrangement joins TRBV6-4 to TRBJ1-1, with D hard to call. V was trimmed by 7 bases and J by 2 bases, leaving 11 bases between them. CDR1 and CDR2 (germline): MRHNA, SNTAGT. This CDR3 comprises 13 residues. The CDR3 DNA reads TGTGCCAGCAAAGGGATCGGAAACACTGAAGCTTTCTTT. It encodes CASKGIGNTEAFF.

The J gene is TRBJ1-5, the V gene TRBV28, with 8 bases that match TRBD1. The CDR3 has 15 amino acids. Germline values: CDR1 MDHEN, CDR2 SYDVKM. The V and J ends lost 1 base and 4 bases, in that order; junction bases with no gene match: 3. The CDR3 reads CASSLSGQGNQPQHF. The DNA of the CDR3 is TGTGCCAGCAGTTTATCCGGACAGGGAAATCAGCCCCAGCATTTT.

In this sample, this clone turned up once. The J gene is TRBJ2-2, the V gene TRBV27, with no clear D. V was clipped by 2 bases and J by 0 bases, with 10 bases between them. CDR3 length: 16 residues. Germline loops: CDR1 MNHEY, CDR2 SMNVEV (reference sequence). For the CDR3, the DNA is TGTGCCAGCAGTTTAATTGGATCTGCGAACACCGGGGAGCTGTTTTTT. Protein: CASSLIGSANTGELFF.

The chain uses TRBV14 and TRBJ1-2; 9 nucleotides align to TRBD1. Germline V CDR1 and CDR2: SGHDN, FVKESK. The CDR3 is 14 amino acids. Trimming took 6 bases from V and 2 from J; bases not matched to a gene: 4. This CDR3 reads CASRLTGGNYGYTF. The CDR3 DNA reads as TGTGCCAGCAGACTGACAGGGGGAAACTATGGCTACACCTTC.

This clone came up once. The chain recombines TRBV7-9 with TRBJ2-2, with D tentatively TRBD2 (5 bases). The CDR3 sequence is 15 residues long. CDR1 SEHNR and CDR2 FQNEAQ come from the germline V gene (reference sequence). The V gene lost 8 bases and the J gene lost 4 bases, with 17 bases spanning the gap. The CDR3 region has the DNA TGTGCCAGCGTTTACGTAGGGCGGGTCACCGGGGAGCTGTTTTTT. This translates into CASVYVGRVTGELFF. The whole variable domain, filled in from reference TRBV7-9 and TRBJ2-2, reads DTGVSQNPRHKITKRGQNVTFRCDPISEHNRLYWYRQTLGQGPEFLTYFQNEAQLEKSRLLSDRFSAERPKGSFSTLEIQRTEQGDSAMYLCASVYVGRVTGELFFGEGSRLTVL.